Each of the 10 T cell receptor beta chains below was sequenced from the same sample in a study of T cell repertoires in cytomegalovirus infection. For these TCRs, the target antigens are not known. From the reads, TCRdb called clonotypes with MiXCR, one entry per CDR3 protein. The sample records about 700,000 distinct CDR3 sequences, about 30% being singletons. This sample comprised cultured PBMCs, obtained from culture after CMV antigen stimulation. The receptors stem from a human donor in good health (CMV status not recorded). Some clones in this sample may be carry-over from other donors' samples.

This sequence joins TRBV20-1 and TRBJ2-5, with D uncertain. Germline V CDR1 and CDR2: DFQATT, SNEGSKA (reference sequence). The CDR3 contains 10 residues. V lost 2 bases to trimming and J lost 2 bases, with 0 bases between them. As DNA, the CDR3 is TGCAGTGCTAGACAAGAGACCCAGTACTTC. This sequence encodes CSARQETQYF.

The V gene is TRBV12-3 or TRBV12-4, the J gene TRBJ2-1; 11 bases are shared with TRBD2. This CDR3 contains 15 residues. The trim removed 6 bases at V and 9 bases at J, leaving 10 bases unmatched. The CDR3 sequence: CASSLTSGGRSEQFF. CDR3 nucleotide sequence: TGTGCCAGCAGCCTAACTAGCGGGGGCCGTAGTGAGCAGTTCTTC.

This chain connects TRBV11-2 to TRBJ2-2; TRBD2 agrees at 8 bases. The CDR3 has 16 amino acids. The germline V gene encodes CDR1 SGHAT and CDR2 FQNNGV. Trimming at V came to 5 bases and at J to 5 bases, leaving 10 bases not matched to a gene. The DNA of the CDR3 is TGTGCCAGCAGCCCGGGACTAGGCGGGATGACCGGGGAGCTGTTTTTT. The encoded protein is CASSPGLGGMTGELFF.

The CDR3 spells CASTDISTWGGTGNTIYF. The CDR3 bases are TGTGCCAGTACCGACATATCCACTTGGGGTGGTACTGGAAACACCATATATTTT. The rearrangement uses TRBV19 and TRBJ1-3; no definite D call. The CDR3 sequence is 18 residues long. V dropped 7 bases and J dropped 2 bases, with 24 bases sitting between them. CDR1 and CDR2 from the germline V gene are LNHDA and SQIVND (reference sequence). Full variable domain (remainder filled in from reference TRBV19 and TRBJ1-3): DGGITQSPKYLFRKEGQNVTLSCEQNLNHDAMYWYRQDPGQGLRLIYYSQIVNDFQKGDIAEGYSVSREKKESFPLTVTSAQKNPTAFYLCASTDISTWGGTGNTIYFGEGSWLTVV.

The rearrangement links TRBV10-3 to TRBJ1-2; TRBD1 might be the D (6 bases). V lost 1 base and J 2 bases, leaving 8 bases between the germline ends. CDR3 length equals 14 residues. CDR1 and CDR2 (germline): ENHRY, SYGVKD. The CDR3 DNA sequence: TGTGCCATCAGTGAGTTACAGGGAAACTATGGCTACACCTTC. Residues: CAISELQGNYGYTF.

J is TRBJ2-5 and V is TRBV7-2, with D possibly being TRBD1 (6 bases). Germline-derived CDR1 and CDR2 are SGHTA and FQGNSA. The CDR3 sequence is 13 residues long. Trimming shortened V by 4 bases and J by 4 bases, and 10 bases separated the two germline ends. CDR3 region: CASSWGHTETQYF. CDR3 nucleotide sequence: TGTGCCAGCAGCTGGGGGCACACAGAGACCCAGTACTTC.

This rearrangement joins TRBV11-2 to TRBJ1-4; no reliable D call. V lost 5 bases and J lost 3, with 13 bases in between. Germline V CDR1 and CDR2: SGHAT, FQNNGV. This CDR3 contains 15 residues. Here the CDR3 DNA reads TGTGCCAGCAGCACATTTCGTTCCCCTAATGAAAAACTGTTTTTT. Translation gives CASSTFRSPNEKLFF.

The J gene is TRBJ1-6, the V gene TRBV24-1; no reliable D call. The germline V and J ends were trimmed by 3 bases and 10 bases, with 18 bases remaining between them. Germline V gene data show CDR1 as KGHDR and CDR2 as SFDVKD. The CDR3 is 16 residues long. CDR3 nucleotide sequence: TGTGCCACCAGTGATCTGCGGGCCCCTACGGAATCACCCCTCCACTTT. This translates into CATSDLRAPTESPLHF.

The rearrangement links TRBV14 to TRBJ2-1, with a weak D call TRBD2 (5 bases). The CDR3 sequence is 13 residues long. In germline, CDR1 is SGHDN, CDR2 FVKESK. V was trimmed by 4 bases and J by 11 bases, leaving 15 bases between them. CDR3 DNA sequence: TGTGCCAGCAGCCCCACAAGGACCGGGAAGCAGTTCTTC. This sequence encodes CASSPTRTGKQFF.

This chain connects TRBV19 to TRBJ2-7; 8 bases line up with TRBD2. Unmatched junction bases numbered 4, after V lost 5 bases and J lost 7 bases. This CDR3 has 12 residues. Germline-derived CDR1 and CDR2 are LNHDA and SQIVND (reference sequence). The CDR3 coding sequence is TGTGCCAGTAGTGCACTAGCGGAGGAGCAGTACTTC. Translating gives CASSALAEEQYF. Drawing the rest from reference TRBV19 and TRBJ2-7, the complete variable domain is DGGITQSPKYLFRKEGQNVTLSCEQNLNHDAMYWYRQDPGQGLRLIYYSQIVNDFQKGDIAEGYSVSREKKESFPLTVTSAQKNPTAFYLCASSALAEEQYFGPGTRLTVT.